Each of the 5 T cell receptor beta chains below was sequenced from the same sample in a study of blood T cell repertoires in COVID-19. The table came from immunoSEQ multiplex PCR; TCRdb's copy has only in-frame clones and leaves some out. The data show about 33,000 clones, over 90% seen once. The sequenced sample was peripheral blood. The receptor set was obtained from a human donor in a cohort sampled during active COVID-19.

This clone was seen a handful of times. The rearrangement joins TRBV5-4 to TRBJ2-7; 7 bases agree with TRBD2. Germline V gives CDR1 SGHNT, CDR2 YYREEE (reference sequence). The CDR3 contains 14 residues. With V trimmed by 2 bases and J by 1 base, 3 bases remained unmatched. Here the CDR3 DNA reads TGTGCCAGCAGCTTATGGGGACTATCCTACGAGCAGTACTTC. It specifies CASSLWGLSYEQYF.

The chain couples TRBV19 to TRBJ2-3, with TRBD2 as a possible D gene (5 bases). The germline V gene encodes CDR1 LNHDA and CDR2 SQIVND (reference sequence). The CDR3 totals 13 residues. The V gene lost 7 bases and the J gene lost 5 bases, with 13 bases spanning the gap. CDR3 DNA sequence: TGTGCCAGTAAATCCCCGGGGATAGATACGCAGTATTTT. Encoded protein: CASKSPGIDTQYF. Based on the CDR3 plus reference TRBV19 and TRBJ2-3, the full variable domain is DGGITQSPKYLFRKEGQNVTLSCEQNLNHDAMYWYRQDPGQGLRLIYYSQIVNDFQKGDIAEGYSVSREKKESFPLTVTSAQKNPTAFYLCASKSPGIDTQYFGPGTRLTVL.

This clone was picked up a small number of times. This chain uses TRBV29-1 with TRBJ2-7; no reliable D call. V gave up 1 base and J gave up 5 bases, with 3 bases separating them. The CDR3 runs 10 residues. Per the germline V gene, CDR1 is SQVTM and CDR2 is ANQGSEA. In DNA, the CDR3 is TGCAGCGTTGAAGTCGACGAGCAGTACTTC. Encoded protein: CSVEVDEQYF.

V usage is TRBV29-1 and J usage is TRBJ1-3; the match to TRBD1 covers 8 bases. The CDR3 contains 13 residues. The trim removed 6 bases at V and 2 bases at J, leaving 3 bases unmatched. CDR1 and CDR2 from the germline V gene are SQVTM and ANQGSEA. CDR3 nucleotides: TGCAGCGTGATACAGGGGGCTGGAAACACCATATATTTT. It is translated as CSVIQGAGNTIYF.

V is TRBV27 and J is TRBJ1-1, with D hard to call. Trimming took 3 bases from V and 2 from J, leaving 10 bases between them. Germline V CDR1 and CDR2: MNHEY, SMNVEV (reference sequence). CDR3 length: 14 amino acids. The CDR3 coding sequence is TGTGCCAGCAGTTTTGGGCCTTATAACACTGAAGCTTTCTTT. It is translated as CASSFGPYNTEAFF.